This T cell receptor beta chain was retrieved from a study of radiotherapy plus CTLA-4 blockade in lung cancer. Patients with chemo-refractory metastatic non-small-cell lung cancer received focal radiation plus CTLA-4 blockade with ipilimumab. General study findings and limits: Some TCR clones had been derived from tumors. These clones expanded in peripheral blood after radiotherapy plus ipilimumab. Together with interferon-beta, which increased in serum after radiation, early dynamic changes in blood T cell clones were reportedly the best predictors of response.

The repertoire was sequenced with immunoSEQ multiplex PCR; TCRdb's copy has only in-frame clones and lacks some. The sample holds fewer than 55,000 clones; roughly three quarters are singletons and the top ten take approximately 2.4%. Regarding this clone: What it binds is not known.

V shed 6 bases, J shed 3 bases, and the junction held 6 bases outside the gene matches. Germline CDR1 is WSHSY and CDR2 is SAAADI. The CDR3 is 15 amino acids. Sequenced here: peripheral blood, sampled from a patient treated with radiotherapy plus ipilimumab. The source of this sequence is a human donor with non-small cell lung cancer whose response to radiotherapy plus ipilimumab could not be evaluated. The rearrangement uses TRBV10-2 and TRBJ2-7; 12 bases align to TRBD2. In DNA form, the CDR3 reads TGCGCCAGCAGGGAGGGACTAGCGGGTCTCTACGAGCAGTACTTC. Encoded protein: CASREGLAGLYEQYF.